The subject of this entry is one T cell receptor (beta chain). Its antigen is currently unknown. TCRdb keeps only in-frame clones here, not all; method: immunoSEQ multiplex PCR. The table records tens of thousands of clones, 80% to 90% of them present only once. The data derive from a study of Tregs in tolerant kidney transplant recipients. Study-level findings and limits: The most relevant donor-specific Treg TCRbeta repertoire apparently came from expansion with activated donor B cells.

The nonmyeloablative bone marrow transplants came from related graft donors, with transient mixed chimerism. V was pared by 8 bases and J by 2 bases, with 8 bases of the junction left unmatched. The CDR3 length is 15 residues. CDR1 is LNHNV, CDR2 YYDKDF, per germline (reference sequence). The clonotype originates from a human patient who received a combined kidney and bone marrow transplant. Some T cells may arise from the graft donor. The chain links TRBV15 to TRBJ2-1; 8 bases map to TRBD2. The input for sequencing was CD4+ T cells from blood (PBMCs), taken 6 months after the transplant. CDR3 nucleotides: TGTGCCACCCGATCGGCGGGAGGCCCCTACAATGAGCAGTTCTTC. Protein: CATRSAGGPYNEQFF.